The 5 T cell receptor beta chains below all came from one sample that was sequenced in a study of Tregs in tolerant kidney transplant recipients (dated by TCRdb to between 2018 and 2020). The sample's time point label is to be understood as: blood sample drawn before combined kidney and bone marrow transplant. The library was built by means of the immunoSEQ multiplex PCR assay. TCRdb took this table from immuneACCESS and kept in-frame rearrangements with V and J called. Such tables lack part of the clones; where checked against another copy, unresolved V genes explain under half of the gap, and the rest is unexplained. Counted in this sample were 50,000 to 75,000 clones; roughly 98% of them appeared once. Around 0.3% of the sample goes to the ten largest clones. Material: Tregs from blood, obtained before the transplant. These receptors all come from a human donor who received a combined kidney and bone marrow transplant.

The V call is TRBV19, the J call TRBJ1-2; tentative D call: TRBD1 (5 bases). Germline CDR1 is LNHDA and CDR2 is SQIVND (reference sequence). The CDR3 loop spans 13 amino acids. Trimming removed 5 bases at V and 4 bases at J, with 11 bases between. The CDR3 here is CASSPRQSYGYTF. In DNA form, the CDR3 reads TGTGCCAGTAGTCCCCGACAGTCCTATGGCTACACCTTC.

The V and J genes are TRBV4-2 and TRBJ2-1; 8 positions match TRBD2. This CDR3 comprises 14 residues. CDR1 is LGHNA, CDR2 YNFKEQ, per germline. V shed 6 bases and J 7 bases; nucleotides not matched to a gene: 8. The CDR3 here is CASRTSGGINEQFF. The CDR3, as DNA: TGTGCCAGCAGAACAAGCGGGGGAATTAATGAGCAGTTCTTC.

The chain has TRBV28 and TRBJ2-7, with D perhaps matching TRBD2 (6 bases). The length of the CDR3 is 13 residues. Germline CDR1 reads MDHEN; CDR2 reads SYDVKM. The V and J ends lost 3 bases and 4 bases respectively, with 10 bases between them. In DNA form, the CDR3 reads TGTGCCAGCAGTTTGGTGGGGAGGTACGAGCAGTACTTC. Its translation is CASSLVGRYEQYF.

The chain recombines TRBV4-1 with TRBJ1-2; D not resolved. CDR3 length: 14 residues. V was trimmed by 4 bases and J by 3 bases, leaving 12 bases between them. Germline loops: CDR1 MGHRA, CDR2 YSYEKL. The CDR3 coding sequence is TGCGCCAGCAGCCCCCCGGGAAATTACTATGGCTACACCTTC. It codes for CASSPPGNYYGYTF.

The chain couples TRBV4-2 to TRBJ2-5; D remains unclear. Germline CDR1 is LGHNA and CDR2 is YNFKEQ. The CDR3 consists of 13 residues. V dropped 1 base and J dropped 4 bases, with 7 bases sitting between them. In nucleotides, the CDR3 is TGTGCCAGCAGCCAAGTCTTACTAGAGACCCAGTACTTC. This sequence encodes CASSQVLLETQYF.